This T cell receptor (beta chain) is from a study of blood T cell repertoires in COVID-19. Across the whole study: Sources were T cells, B-cell-depleted T cells, or PBMCs; the material itself was cDNA or gDNA.

The assay was immunoSEQ multiplex PCR, and TCRdb's table has in-frame clones only and misses some. The data show 140,000 or so clones, 70% to 90% seen once. The CDR3 runs 13 residues. With 3 bases removed from V and 4 bases from J, the gap between germline ends came to 10 bases. Germline V gene sequence: CDR1 SGHRS, CDR2 YFSETQ. This clone was seen once. The sequenced material came from peripheral blood. The J gene is TRBJ1-2, the V gene TRBV5-1, with D possibly being TRBD1 (5 bases). The TCR sequence derives from a man aged 70 or older with acute or convalescent COVID-19. The CDR3: CASSSDNAYGYTF. In nucleotides, the CDR3 is TGCGCCAGCAGCTCGGACAACGCCTATGGCTACACCTTC.